Following are 24 T cell receptor beta chains from one sample sequenced in a study of neurological immune-mediated disorders. TCRdb reprocessed the 5' RACE reads with MiXCR, giving one entry per CDR3 protein. The table has approximately 46,000 distinct CDR3 sequences, approximately 10% seen once. Sequenced input: PBMCs. The receptors were gathered from a man between 65 and 80 years old with HTLV-1-associated myelopathy (HAM/TSP).

This clonotype was seen ten or more times. The chain is built from TRBV6-1 and TRBJ1-1, with a weak D call TRBD1 (5 bases). The CDR3 covers 12 residues. Deletions cut 7 bases from V and 6 bases from J, with 12 bases between. Germline V gene sequence: CDR1 MNHNS, CDR2 SASEGT. The CDR3, as DNA: TGTGCCAGCACAGGGTCGGTCTCTGAAGCTTTCTTT. This translates into CASTGSVSEAFF.

As to this clonotype: A much larger clone lies one base from this, so it may be a read error. CDR3 DNA: TGTGCCAGCAGCCGTATTTGGACTAGCGAGAGGGAGCCCCAAGAGACCCAGTACTTC. It encodes CASSRIWTSEREPQETQYF. J is TRBJ2-5 and V is TRBV3-1, with 9 bases matching TRBD2. Germline CDR1 is LGHDT and CDR2 is YNNKEL (reference sequence). J gave up 1 base and V 4 bases, and 16 bases lay outside the gene matches. CDR3 length: 19 residues.

This clonotype was seen at least ten times. The V call is TRBV4-3, the J call TRBJ2-7, with D hard to call. The CDR3 length is 16 residues. CDR1 is LGHNA and CDR2 is YSLEER in the germline V gene. Trimming removed 0 bases at V and 2 bases at J, with 14 bases between. This CDR3 reads CASSQDNGPYAYEQYF. The DNA for the CDR3 is TGCGCCAGCAGCCAAGATAACGGGCCATATGCCTACGAGCAGTACTTC.

This clonotype was seen ten or more times. The chain recombines TRBV6-6 with TRBJ2-4, with 11 bases matching TRBD2. The CDR3 covers 16 residues. The germline V gene has CDR1 MNHNY and CDR2 SVGAGI (reference sequence). V lost 2 bases to trimming and J lost 3 bases; unmatched junction nucleotides: 3. The CDR3 reads CASSYPGLAGKNIQYF. CDR3 in DNA: TGTGCCAGCAGTTACCCAGGACTAGCGGGCAAAAACATTCAGTACTTC.

This clonotype was detected ten times or more. CDR3 bases: TGTGCCAGCAGTTACAGGGAAACCTACAATGAGCAGTTCTTC. Translation: CASSYRETYNEQFF. This chain connects TRBV6-5 to TRBJ2-1; D is uncertain. V was cut by 2 bases and J by 2 bases, with 7 bases left in between. From germline, CDR1 is MNHEY and CDR2 SVGAGI. The CDR3 runs to 14 residues.

This clonotype was found many times. This chain links TRBV4-1 with TRBJ2-2, with 13 nucleotides matching TRBD2. V lost 5 bases and J lost 6; bases outside the gene matches: 12. The CDR3 covers 18 residues. Germline V gives CDR1 MGHRA, CDR2 YSYEKL. This CDR3 is CASSATTSGRSEAGELFF. The CDR3, as DNA: TGCGCCAGCAGCGCGACGACTAGCGGGAGGAGTGAAGCCGGGGAGCTGTTTTTT.

In its sample, this clonotype was seen many times. The chain has TRBV5-6 and TRBJ2-7; 9 bases agree with TRBD1. This CDR3 has 17 residues. V was clipped by 3 bases and J by 6 bases; unmatched bases: 16. Germline V gene data show CDR1 as SGHDT and CDR2 as YYEEEE. CDR3: CASSSLPMGQGVSEQYF. In nucleotides, the CDR3 is TGTGCCAGCAGCTCGTTACCTATGGGACAGGGTGTCAGCGAGCAGTACTTC.

This clonotype appeared many times. V gene TRBV20-1 combines with J gene TRBJ2-1; the D is unclear. This CDR3 has 16 residues. The germline V gene encodes CDR1 DFQATT and CDR2 SNEGSKA (reference sequence). V shed 0 bases and J shed 7 bases, with 19 bases lying between them. The CDR3 sequence is CSARDTVGERRNEQFF. CDR3 coding DNA: TGCAGTGCTAGAGATACCGTCGGAGAGCGTAGGAATGAGCAGTTCTTC.

This clonotype has only a few counts. The J gene is TRBJ1-4, the V gene TRBV19, with 7 bases fitting TRBD1. This CDR3 spans 16 amino acids. Germline V lookup: CDR1 LNHDA, CDR2 SQIVND (reference sequence). The trim removed 3 bases at V and 6 bases at J, leaving 10 bases unmatched. The CDR3 sequence is CASSILRGGAYEKLFF. The CDR3, as DNA: TGTGCCAGTAGTATCCTACGAGGGGGCGCATATGAAAAACTGTTTTTT.

Many counts were recorded for this clonotype. The chain joins TRBV18 to TRBJ2-3; D is unresolved. The CDR3 length is 14 residues. V was clipped by 2 bases and J by 4 bases, with 10 bases between them. From germline, CDR1 is KGHSH and CDR2 LQKENI. The CDR3 DNA follows: TGTGCCAGCTCACCATCAATAGCCCCAGATACGCAGTATTTT. This translates into CASSPSIAPDTQYF.

The rearrangement uses TRBV6-5 and TRBJ2-7; D is unresolved. Trimming shortened V by 8 bases and J by 3 bases, and 14 bases separated the two germline ends. In germline, CDR1 is MNHEY, CDR2 SVGAGI. This CDR3 has 13 amino acids. CDR3 region: CASRNLDNYEQYF. CDR3 coding DNA: TGTGCCAGCCGTAACCTCGACAACTACGAGCAGTACTTC.

This clonotype came up many times. The genes are TRBV18 and TRBJ2-7, with TRBD1 matching 10 bases. Germline V lookup: CDR1 KGHSH, CDR2 LQKENI. V was pared by 2 bases and J by 3 bases, with 13 bases of the junction left unmatched. This CDR3 has 18 residues. Written as DNA, the CDR3 is TGTGCCAGCTCACCAGGAAACGACAGGGGGCTTCGGGGCTACGAGCAGTACTTC. It is translated as CASSPGNDRGLRGYEQYF.

This clonotype was recorded many times. The chain combines TRBV5-5 with TRBJ2-5; D may be TRBD2 (5 bases). CDR1 SGHKS and CDR2 YYEKEE come from the germline V gene (reference sequence). The germline V and J ends were trimmed by 1 base and 5 bases, with 12 bases remaining between them. The CDR3 length is 14 residues. DNA of the CDR3: TGTGCCAGCAGCTTGTTAGTAGCGAGGGAGACCCAGTACTTC. Its protein is CASSLLVARETQYF.

This clonotype has at least ten counts. The chain combines TRBV20-1 with TRBJ2-1, with D possibly TRBD2 on 5 matching bases. Trimming removed 2 bases at V and 8 bases at J, with 22 bases between. CDR3 length: 16 residues. Germline CDR1 is DFQATT and CDR2 is SNEGSKA (reference sequence). The CDR3 spells CSARSLSRGVLDEQFF. The CDR3 DNA follows: TGCAGTGCTAGATCTCTTAGTCGGGGAGTGTTGGATGAGCAGTTCTTC.

This clonotype was detected many times. V and J are TRBV14 and TRBJ2-6; D is possibly TRBD1 or TRBD2 (5 bases each). Germline lookup yields CDR1 SGHDN and CDR2 FVKESK. The CDR3 extends over 19 amino acids. V lost 0 bases and J 1 base, leaving 16 bases between the germline ends. CDR3 sequence: CASSQDPGREKSGANVLTF. DNA of the CDR3: TGTGCCAGCAGCCAAGATCCGGGCAGGGAGAAATCTGGGGCCAACGTCCTGACTTTC. The full variable domain, completed using reference TRBV14 and TRBJ2-6, is EAGVTQFPSHSVIEKGQTVTLRCDPISGHDNLYWYRRVMGKEIKFLLHFVKESKQDESGMPNNRFLAERTGGTYSTLKVQPAELEDSGVYFCASSQDPGREKSGANVLTFGAGSRLTVL.

This chain uses TRBV6-5 with TRBJ2-3, with a weak D call TRBD2 (5 bases). Trimming took 4 bases from V and 4 from J, leaving 18 bases between them. CDR1 MNHEY and CDR2 SVGAGI come from the germline V gene. The CDR3 is 16 residues long. The CDR3 loop is CASSSHSSTASDTQYF. CDR3 nucleotide sequence: TGTGCCAGCAGTTCGCACTCTAGCACCGCCTCAGATACGCAGTATTTT.

The sample holds one count of this clonotype. The chain employs TRBV7-2 and TRBJ2-7, with D tentatively TRBD1 (6 bases). Trimming removed 2 bases from V and 0 bases from J, with 11 bases in between. CDR3 length equals 15 residues. Per germline, CDR1 SGHTA and CDR2 FQGNSA. The CDR3 nucleotides are TGTGCCAGCAGCTTAATGGGGACATCCTCCTACGAGCAGTACTTC. It codes for CASSLMGTSSYEQYF. The entire variable domain, with the rest obtained from reference TRBV7-2 and TRBJ2-7, is as follows: GAGVSQSPSNKVTEKGKDVELRCDPISGHTALYWYRQSLGQGLEFLIYFQGNSAPDKSGLPSDRFSAERTGGSVSTLTIQRTQQEDSAVYLCASSLMGTSSYEQYFGPGTRLTVT.

The table lists this clonotype with many counts. The J gene is TRBJ2-4, the V gene TRBV14; no definite D call. This CDR3 has 12 residues. CDR1 and CDR2 from the germline V gene are SGHDN and FVKESK. Trimming shortened V by 3 bases and J by 6 bases, and 6 bases separated the two germline ends. The CDR3 bases are TGTGCCAGCAGCCAGGGGATAAACATTCAGTACTTC. This sequence encodes CASSQGINIQYF.

This clonotype was found many times. The rearrangement links TRBV29-1 to TRBJ1-2, with D uncertain. Germline CDR1 reads SQVTM; CDR2 reads ANQGSEA. The V gene lost 0 bases and the J gene lost 8 bases, with 10 bases spanning the gap. There are 12 residues in the CDR3. The CDR3 nucleotides are TGCAGCGTTGAAGATCGGAAGGCGGGCTACACCTTC. Amino acids: CSVEDRKAGYTF.

Ten or more counts support this clonotype. V and J are TRBV20-1 and TRBJ2-7; TRBD1 matches 7 bases. Germline V lookup: CDR1 DFQATT, CDR2 SNEGSKA (reference sequence). This CDR3 comprises 15 residues. With 3 bases clipped from V and 4 bases from J, the junction kept 12 bases outside the gene matches. The CDR3 region is CSAREAAGGRYEQYF. The CDR3 DNA is TGCAGTGCTAGGGAGGCCGCAGGGGGTAGGTACGAGCAGTACTTC.

This clonotype was recorded at least ten times. J is TRBJ2-2 and V is TRBV7-2, with D perhaps being TRBD1 or TRBD2 (5 bases each). V was shortened by 3 bases and J by 7 bases, with 9 bases between the two germline ends. CDR3 length: 13 residues. CDR1 SGHTA and CDR2 FQGNSA come from the germline V gene. CDR3 sequence: CASSFARGGELFF. CDR3 nucleotide sequence: TGTGCCAGCAGCTTCGCGAGGGGCGGGGAGCTGTTTTTT.

This clonotype was counted a few times. V usage is TRBV18 and J usage is TRBJ2-7, with D possibly TRBD1 on 5 matching bases. This CDR3 is 13 amino acids long. Trimming cost V 6 bases and J 0 bases, with 9 bases left between them. Germline CDR1 and CDR2: KGHSH and LQKENI. The CDR3, as DNA: TGTGCCAGCTCCCCGACAGACTCCTACGAGCAGTACTTC. The encoded protein is CASSPTDSYEQYF.

The chain employs TRBV7-2 and TRBJ1-1; D gene ambiguous. The CDR3 sequence is 12 residues long. The germline V gene has CDR1 SGHTA and CDR2 FQGNSA. Between the trimmed V and J ends, which lost 5 bases and 9 bases, there was a span of 13 bases. Written as DNA, the CDR3 is TGTGCCAGCAGCCCTCGAGCCGGACAAGCTTTCTTT. Amino acids: CASSPRAGQAFF.

This clonotype has ten or more counts. This chain connects TRBV28 to TRBJ2-5; D is perhaps TRBD2 (5 bases). This CDR3 has 13 amino acids. The germline V gene has CDR1 MDHEN and CDR2 SYDVKM. Trimming removed 6 bases from V and 5 bases from J, with 13 bases in between. CDR3 loop: CASSPATTETQYF. DNA for the CDR3: TGTGCCAGCAGCCCTGCGACTACCGAGACCCAGTACTTC. Drawing the rest from reference TRBV28 and TRBJ2-5, the complete variable domain is DVKVTQSSRYLVKRTGEKVFLECVQDMDHENMFWYRQDPGLGLRLIYFSYDVKMKEKGDIPEGYSVSREKKERFSLILESASTNQTSMYLCASSPATTETQYFGPGTRLLVL.